This entry lists 4 T cell receptor beta chains sequenced from one sample in a study of shared clonotypes between healthy human individuals. The protocol was immunoSEQ multiplex PCR, while the TCRdb copy is restricted to in-frame clones and leaves out a portion. There are about 1.5 million clones in the sample; roughly 96% occur only once, and approximately 1.1% lies in the top ten. The specimen was naive CD4+ T cells sorted from blood. Subset meaning: CD45RA+ positively selected. The receptors stem from a man aged 25-45 years in good health.

The chain recombines TRBV5-1 with TRBJ2-1, with 9 bases lining up with TRBD2. The germline V gene encodes CDR1 SGHRS and CDR2 YFSETQ. J was trimmed by 0 bases and V by 0 bases; bases with no gene match: 7. The CDR3 spans 18 residues. The CDR3 spells CASSLDMTSGSSYNEQFF. The CDR3 region has the DNA TGCGCCAGCAGCTTGGACATGACTAGCGGAAGCTCCTACAATGAGCAGTTCTTC.

This chain connects TRBV4-3 to TRBJ2-5; D may be TRBD1 or TRBD2 (6 bases each). Trimming shortened V by 3 bases and J by 7 bases, and 18 bases separated the two germline ends. The CDR3 covers 15 residues. Per the germline V gene, CDR1 is LGHNA and CDR2 is YSLEER. Here the CDR3 DNA reads TGCGCCAGCAGCCAGGGCTTGAGGGGGGCGGGGACCCAGTACTTC. Translated, it gives CASSQGLRGAGTQYF.

The chain uses TRBV5-1 and TRBJ2-3; 7 bases agree with TRBD2. The trim removed 5 bases at V and 4 bases at J, leaving 7 bases unmatched. The germline gives CDR1 SGHRS, CDR2 YFSETQ. The CDR3 length is 14 residues. The CDR3 bases are TGCGCCAGCAGTGGCGGGAGTAGCTCAGATACGCAGTATTTT. This encodes CASSGGSSSDTQYF.

The chain links TRBV15 to TRBJ2-2; a weak D match, TRBD2 (6 bases). CDR1 is LNHNV and CDR2 is YYDKDF in the germline V gene (reference sequence). Trimming took 1 base from V and 3 from J, leaving 9 bases between them. The CDR3 has 15 amino acids. CDR3 DNA sequence: TGTGCCACCAGCAGAGCGGGGGTGGACACCGGGGAGCTGTTTTTT. It specifies CATSRAGVDTGELFF.